This TCR beta chain was captured by sequencing in a study of T-cell memory formation after mild COVID-19. Overall study: Clusters were largely donor specific.

TCRdb re-called the 5' RACE reads through MiXCR, storing one row per CDR3 protein. The top ten hold 2% to 2.5% of the sample, which has around 140,000 distinct CDR3 sequences, 6% to 6.5% seen once. Broader study findings: The main location of contracting CD4+ clones was CM and EM, and that of contracting CD8+ clones was EMRA. Some clones that responded were present in memory (sampled pre-infection), which suggests cross-reactive memory joined.

This clonotype was counted only a few times. The antigen remains unidentified. The V end lost 3 bases, the J end lost 3 bases, and 11 bases lay between the germline ends. The CDR3 length is 14 residues. The germline V gene encodes CDR1 GTSNPN and CDR2 SVGIG (reference sequence). The chain uses TRBV30 and TRBJ2-2; D tentatively reads TRBD1 or TRBD2 (6 bases each). This receptor was taken from an adult woman who had mild COVID-19 (a few samples of this study predate the infection). Cell type and time point are not known. Specimen: PBMCs or a T cell subset sorted from them (not recorded which). This chain's CDR3 is CAWRRDTYTGELFF. CDR3 in DNA: TGTGCCTGGAGGCGGGACACATACACCGGGGAGCTGTTTTTT. The full variable domain, its missing parts supplied by reference TRBV30 and TRBJ2-2, is SQTIHQWPATLVQPVGSPLSLECTVEGTSNPNLYWYRQAAGRGLQLLFYSVGIGQISSEVPQNLSASRPQDRQFILSSKKLLLSDSGFYLCAWRRDTYTGELFFGEGSRLTVL.